One and the same sample provided the 22 T cell receptor beta chains below, sequenced in a study of T cell responses to AZD1222 COVID-19 vaccine. Repertoires were generated with immunoSEQ multiplex PCR, while TCRdb's copy carries only in-frame clones and drops some. This repertoire shows 150,000 to 200,000 clones, approximately 94% found once; its top ten account for just over 5%. The sequences come from peripheral blood, collected 28 days after the second AZD1222 dose. Receptors originate from an adult who received the AZD1222 COVID-19 vaccine.

V usage is TRBV6-5 and J usage is TRBJ2-7, with a tentative D call TRBD2 (5 bases). CDR1 MNHEY and CDR2 SVGAGI come from the germline V gene. The CDR3 is made up of 13 amino acids. Trimming removed 6 bases at V and 3 bases at J, with 12 bases between. The CDR3 DNA reads as TGTGCCAGCAGACCCGCAGGACTCTACGAGCAGTACTTC. Its protein is CASRPAGLYEQYF.

J is TRBJ2-5 and V is TRBV24-1; D may correspond to TRBD1 or TRBD2 (5 bases each). This CDR3 is built from 17 residues. The V and J ends lost 4 bases and 1 base respectively, with 18 bases between them. Germline V gene lookup returns CDR1 KGHDR and CDR2 SFDVKD. CDR3 residues: CATSDPGTGSTQETQYF. Written as DNA, the CDR3 is TGTGCCACCAGTGACCCCGGGACCGGTAGCACCCAAGAGACCCAGTACTTC.

V is TRBV21-1 and J is TRBJ2-7; the table calls TRBD2, which could not be checked here. TRBV21-1 is marked as a pseudogene. The CDR3 has 15 amino acids. The chain's CDR3 is CASSTRVLLGYEQYF. CDR3 bases: TGTGCCAGCAGCACGAGGGTCCTGTTGGGCTACGAGCAGTACTTC.

The J gene is TRBJ2-3, the V gene TRBV18; 11 bases fit TRBD1. V was pared by 0 bases and J by 5 bases, with 1 base of the junction left unmatched. The germline V gene encodes CDR1 KGHSH and CDR2 LQKENI. The CDR3 extends over 15 amino acids. The CDR3 loop reads CASSPPDRGQDTQYF. The CDR3 nucleotides are TGTGCCAGCTCACCACCGGACAGGGGGCAAGATACGCAGTATTTT.

This clone was observed once. This rearrangement joins TRBV5-1 to TRBJ1-1, with TRBD1 identical over 10 bases. Trimming removed 4 bases from V and 6 bases from J; junction bases left unmatched: 6. The CDR3 extends over 14 amino acids. CDR1 is SGHRS and CDR2 is YFSETQ in the germline V gene. This chain's CDR3 is CASSMTGGGPEAFF. CDR3 DNA: TGCGCCAGCAGCATGACAGGGGGCGGCCCTGAAGCTTTCTTT.

J is TRBJ1-1 and V is TRBV2; D might be TRBD1 (6 bases). The CDR3 contains 14 residues. V lost 6 bases and J lost 1, with 12 bases in between. Germline-derived CDR1 and CDR2 are SNHLY and FYNNEI. Here the CDR3 DNA reads TGTGCCAGCAGCAGAGAACAGGGGAACACTGAAGCTTTCTTT. Encoded protein: CASSREQGNTEAFF.

This chain links TRBV11-3 with TRBJ1-1; D is unresolved. Germline assignment: CDR1 SGHNT and CDR2 YENEEA. The CDR3 is made up of 14 amino acids. Between the trimmed V and J ends, which lost 1 base and 0 bases, there was a span of 6 bases. CDR3 coding DNA: TGTGCCAGCAGCTTAGGTAACATGAACACTGAAGCTTTCTTT. This sequence encodes CASSLGNMNTEAFF.

The chain carries TRBV6-2 or TRBV6-3 and TRBJ2-3; 14 bases agree with TRBD2. The CDR3 contains 17 residues. Trimming at V came to 6 bases and at J to 7 bases, leaving 12 bases not matched to a gene. The V gene's germline CDR1 is MNHEY and CDR2 SVGEGT. CDR3 DNA sequence: TGTGCCAGCAGCCCGCGACTAGCGGGAGGGCCTCGGAATACGCAGTATTTT. Protein product: CASSPRLAGGPRNTQYF.

The rearrangement links TRBV6-2 or TRBV6-3 to TRBJ2-3; perhaps TRBD1 as D (5 bases). The CDR3 has 15 amino acids. Trimming left V 2 bases short and J 2 bases short, with 11 bases between. Germline values: CDR1 MNHEY, CDR2 SVGEGT. As DNA, the CDR3 is TGTGCCAGCAGTTACCAGCAGGGATTCACAGATACGCAGTATTTT. It yields the protein CASSYQQGFTDTQYF.

The V gene is TRBV7-7, the J gene TRBJ2-7, with a possible D match to TRBD2 (5 bases). The length of the CDR3 is 20 residues. Germline CDR1 is SSHAT and CDR2 is FNYEAQ (reference sequence). Trimming stripped 1 base from V and 2 bases from J, with 27 bases between. CDR3 DNA sequence: TGTGCCAGCAGCTTAGAACCGGATTCGGGCTGGAAGCGGAGGACCTACGAGCAGTACTTC. Protein: CASSLEPDSGWKRRTYEQYF.

The rearrangement uses TRBV15 and TRBJ1-2; D remains unclear. With 0 bases removed from V and 8 bases from J, the gap between germline ends came to 13 bases. CDR1 is LNHNV and CDR2 is YYDKDF in the germline V gene (reference sequence). The CDR3 has 14 residues. The CDR3 spells CATSRDRESGGYTF. CDR3 sequence (DNA): TGTGCCACCAGCAGAGATCGGGAATCGGGAGGCTACACCTTC. Based on the CDR3 plus reference TRBV15 and TRBJ1-2, the full variable domain is DAMVIQNPRYQVTQFGKPVTLSCSQTLNHNVMYWYQQKSSQAPKLLFHYYDKDFNNEADTPDNFQSRRPNTSFCFLDIRSPGLGDTAMYLCATSRDRESGGYTFGSGTRLTVV.

The chain uses TRBV25-1 and TRBJ2-3; TRBD2 aligns across 8 bases. Trimming cost V 3 bases and J 2 bases; bases outside gene matches: 7. This CDR3 is built from 16 residues. Per the germline V gene, CDR1 is MGHDK and CDR2 is SYGVNS. The CDR3 spells CASSDLLAGLTDTQYF. The CDR3 DNA follows: TGTGCCAGCAGTGATCTTCTAGCGGGCCTCACAGATACGCAGTATTTT. The full variable domain, rest sourced from reference TRBV25-1 and TRBJ2-3, is EADIYQTPRYLVIGTGKKITLECSQTMGHDKMYWYQQDPGMELHLIHYSYGVNSTEKGDLSSESTVSRIRTEHFPLTLESARPSHTSQYLCASSDLLAGLTDTQYFGPGTRLTVL.

The CDR3 reads CASSLLGGTEAFF. Written as DNA, the CDR3 is TGTGCCAGCAGTTTACTGGGGGGGACTGAAGCTTTCTTT. This sequence joins TRBV12-3 or TRBV12-4 and TRBJ1-1, with a tentative D call TRBD1 (5 bases). V shed 2 bases and J shed 5 bases, with 9 bases lying between them. This CDR3 spans 13 amino acids.

This clone occurred once. The junction does not match germline at one end; this may be a read error. The chain recombines TRBV6-5 with TRBJ2-5; D is perhaps TRBD2 (7 bases). Per germline, CDR1 MNHEY and CDR2 SVGAGI. This CDR3 is 16 amino acids long. The CDR3 nucleotides are TGTGCCAGCAGTTGGGGAGGGGGGGGCCTACAAGAGGCCCAGTACTTC. It specifies CASSWGGGGLQEAQYF.

CDR3 amino acids: CASSLDGLGTYEQYF. The CDR3 coding sequence is TGTGCCAGCAGCTTAGACGGTCTAGGGACCTACGAGCAGTACTTC. The chain uses TRBV7-2 and TRBJ2-7; unclear D gene. Germline V lookup: CDR1 SGHTA, CDR2 FQGNSA. The CDR3 length is 15 residues. V was cut by 1 base and J by 2 bases, with 12 bases left in between. Drawing the rest from reference TRBV7-2 and TRBJ2-7, the complete variable domain is GAGVSQSPSNKVTEKGKDVELRCDPISGHTALYWYRQSLGQGLEFLIYFQGNSAPDKSGLPSDRFSAERTGGSVSTLTIQRTQQEDSAVYLCASSLDGLGTYEQYFGPGTRLTVT.

This chain joins TRBV6-1 and TRBJ2-1; 11 bases map to TRBD2. Germline loops: CDR1 MNHNS, CDR2 SASEGT. The V segment lost 2 bases and the J segment 4 bases; nucleotides outside the gene matches: 16. The CDR3 contains 20 residues. The CDR3 reads CASSEFRGLAVFTGYNEQFF. The CDR3 region has the DNA TGTGCCAGCAGTGAATTTCGGGGACTAGCGGTCTTCACCGGTTACAATGAGCAGTTCTTC.

The chain carries TRBV7-8 and TRBJ2-7; 7 bases are a match to TRBD1. Germline V lookup: CDR1 SGHVS, CDR2 FQNEAQ. The CDR3 extends over 19 amino acids. The trim removed 5 bases at V and 3 bases at J, leaving 22 bases unmatched. As DNA, the CDR3 is TGTGCCAGCAGCCTAGTTCCTGACCCCGGGACAGCCCCTTTCTACGAGCAGTACTTC. Protein product: CASSLVPDPGTAPFYEQYF.

This clone was seen just once. The chain is built from TRBV9 and TRBJ2-3; D gene uncertain. Deletions cut 2 bases from V and 3 bases from J, with 7 bases between. The CDR3 has 13 residues. In germline, CDR1 is SGDLS, CDR2 YYNGEE. CDR3 amino acids: CASSVLGTDTQYF. As DNA, the CDR3 is TGTGCCAGCAGCGTTTTAGGGACAGATACGCAGTATTTT.

This chain uses TRBV19 with TRBJ2-1, with D perhaps given as TRBD1 or TRBD2 (5 bases each). Between the trimmed V and J ends, which lost 4 bases and 4 bases, there was a span of 17 bases. Per germline, CDR1 LNHDA and CDR2 SQIVND (reference sequence). The CDR3 contains 16 residues. CDR3 bases: TGTGCCAGTAGTACCCCAATCCGGGACCCGTACAATGAGCAGTTCTTC. Translated: CASSTPIRDPYNEQFF.

CDR3 DNA: TGTGCCAGTAGCCCGGCTCTAGCGGGCTACAATGAGCAGTTCTTC. It yields the protein CASSPALAGYNEQFF. The chain carries TRBV19 and TRBJ2-1; 8 bases are a match to TRBD2. The trim removed 6 bases at V and 3 bases at J, leaving 7 bases unmatched. Germline V lookup: CDR1 LNHDA, CDR2 SQIVND (reference sequence). CDR3 length equals 15 residues.

The chain couples TRBV7-9 to TRBJ2-2, with TRBD2 matching 7 bases. J was trimmed by 6 bases and V by 7 bases; bases with no gene match: 11. The CDR3 consists of 15 residues. Germline assignment: CDR1 SEHNR and CDR2 FQNEAQ (reference sequence). This CDR3 reads CASNRQRGVAGELFF. CDR3 coding DNA: TGTGCCAGCAACCGACAGCGGGGTGTTGCCGGGGAGCTGTTTTTT.

The gene calls are TRBV20-1 and TRBJ2-1, with D possibly matching TRBD2 (5 bases). V was clipped by 3 bases and J by 2 bases, with 8 bases between them. The CDR3 has 13 amino acids. Per the germline V gene, CDR1 is DFQATT and CDR2 is SNEGSKA (reference sequence). In DNA, the CDR3 is TGCAGTGCTAGTGGCGGGCCCTACAATGAGCAGTTCTTC. Translated, it gives CSASGGPYNEQFF.